The 21 T cell receptor beta chains in this list originate from one sample, sequenced in a study of CD8 T cell repertoires and HIV-1 epitope variants. Which antigens these TCRs recognize remains unknown. The repertoire was sequenced with immunoSEQ multiplex PCR; TCRdb's copy has only in-frame clones and lacks some. The sample shows about 5,100 clones, approximately 66% of them seen only once. Sequencing input: cultured CD8+ T cells derived from PBMCs. Receptors were obtained from a male donor with HIV.

The V and J genes are TRBV28 and TRBJ1-2; the match to TRBD1 covers 10 bases. The CDR3 has 16 residues. With 6 bases clipped from V and 4 bases from J, the junction kept 11 bases outside the gene matches. From germline, CDR1 is MDHEN and CDR2 SYDVKM. The CDR3 DNA reads TGTGCCAGCAGGGTTAATAGCGGGACAGGGGCCTATGGCTACACCTTC. It translates to CASRVNSGTGAYGYTF.

The chain joins TRBV11-2 to TRBJ2-2; 7 nucleotides line up with TRBD1. Germline V gene data show CDR1 as SGHAT and CDR2 as FQNNGV. Trimming removed 0 bases from V and 3 bases from J; junction bases left unmatched: 4. CDR3 length: 16 amino acids. The CDR3 DNA reads as TGTGCCAGCAGCTTAGAAGTACAGGGGTACACCGGGGAGCTGTTTTTT. It specifies CASSLEVQGYTGELFF.

J is TRBJ2-1 and V is TRBV28; D is undetermined. The CDR3 runs to 14 residues. Trimming took off 3 bases at V and 8 bases at J, with 14 bases between the two ends. Germline V lookup: CDR1 MDHEN, CDR2 SYDVKM. This CDR3 reads CASSLSPDNDEQFF. CDR3 DNA: TGTGCCAGCAGTTTGAGCCCCGATAACGATGAGCAGTTCTTC.

J is TRBJ2-7 and V is TRBV7-9, with TRBD1 matching over 9 bases. This CDR3 is built from 14 residues. Germline V CDR1 and CDR2: SEHNR, FQNEAQ (reference sequence). The junction had 8 bases not matched to a gene; V was cut back by 7 bases and J by 4 bases. The CDR3 sequence is CASNPGQGPYEQYF. Here the CDR3 DNA reads TGTGCCAGCAACCCGGGACAGGGACCTTACGAGCAGTACTTC.

This clone is judged medium-sized. The chain employs TRBV27 and TRBJ2-7; perhaps D is TRBD1 or TRBD2 (5 bases each). In germline, CDR1 is MNHEY, CDR2 SMNVEV (reference sequence). There are 12 residues in the CDR3. V dropped 2 bases and J dropped 6 bases, with 8 bases sitting between them. Here the CDR3 reads CASSLGGSEQYF. CDR3 nucleotides: TGTGCCAGCAGTTTAGGGGGTAGCGAGCAGTACTTC.

The chain uses TRBV2 and TRBJ2-1; weak D call: TRBD2 (6 bases). This CDR3 region has 16 residues. Germline-derived CDR1 and CDR2 are SNHLY and FYNNEI. Trimming shortened V by 5 bases and J by 0 bases, and 14 bases separated the two germline ends. The CDR3 reads CASSLAVGGSYNEQFF. CDR3 DNA: TGTGCCAGCAGTCTGGCCGTGGGAGGCTCCTACAATGAGCAGTTCTTC.

V is TRBV7-8 and J is TRBJ2-1; D possibly corresponds to TRBD1 (5 bases). This CDR3 is 12 amino acids long. Trimming removed 3 bases at V and 8 bases at J, with 8 bases between. Germline-derived CDR1 and CDR2 are SGHVS and FQNEAQ. The CDR3 DNA reads TGTGCCAGCAGCTTCAGGGTAGATGAGCAGTTCTTC. This translates into CASSFRVDEQFF.

The rearrangement joins TRBV4-3 to TRBJ2-1, with TRBD2 identical over 8 bases. Trimming cost V 0 bases and J 6 bases; bases outside gene matches: 7. Germline V lookup: CDR1 LGHNA, CDR2 YSLEER. This CDR3 region has 16 residues. The CDR3, as DNA: TGCGCCAGCAGCCAAGACCCAGCGGGGGCCTCCAATGAGCAGTTCTTC. Translated, it gives CASSQDPAGASNEQFF.

This chain uses TRBV27 with TRBJ2-7; D uncertain. V was shortened by 2 bases and J by 6 bases, with 14 bases between the two germline ends. The CDR3 runs to 14 residues. Germline V lookup: CDR1 MNHEY, CDR2 SMNVEV (reference sequence). CDR3 sequence: CASSLTPGLSEQYF. DNA for the CDR3: TGTGCCAGCAGTTTAACCCCCGGGCTCAGCGAGCAGTACTTC.

Regarding this clone: The sample has other DNA sequences that encode this CDR3 too. The CDR3 here is CASSLGGGTEAFF. The DNA of the CDR3 is TGTGCCAGCAGTCTCGGAGGGGGGACTGAAGCTTTCTTT. The rearrangement links TRBV27 to TRBJ1-1, with D perhaps TRBD1 (6 bases). The CDR3 runs 13 residues. V was pared by 5 bases and J by 5 bases, with 12 bases between. Per germline, CDR1 MNHEY and CDR2 SMNVEV (reference sequence).

This chain uses TRBV18 with TRBJ2-7; TRBD1 matches at 10 bases. This CDR3 is built from 12 residues. Germline CDR1 KGHSH, CDR2 LQKENI. J lost 4 bases, V lost 6 bases, and 0 bases had no gene match. CDR3 nucleotides: TGTGCCAGCTCGGGACAGGGGTACGAGCAGTACTTC. Its translation is CASSGQGYEQYF.

This clone was counted a single time. V and J are TRBV5-5 and TRBJ2-1; 8 positions agree with TRBD1. CDR1 and CDR2 from the germline V gene are SGHKS and YYEKEE (reference sequence). The CDR3 consists of 15 residues. The junction had 6 bases not matched to a gene; V was cut back by 4 bases and J by 3 bases. For the CDR3, the DNA is TGTGCCAGCAGCCCCGGGACAGGAGTCTACAATGAGCAGTTCTTC. Protein sequence: CASSPGTGVYNEQFF.

The gene calls are TRBV4-3 and TRBJ1-1, with D perhaps matching TRBD1 (6 bases). V lost 0 bases and J 4 bases, leaving 15 bases between the germline ends. Looked up from germline, CDR1 is LGHNA and CDR2 is YSLEER. This CDR3 comprises 16 residues. In nucleotides, the CDR3 is TGCGCCAGCAGCCAAGATAGGGCAGGGGTTAGCACTGAAGCTTTCTTT. Its translation: CASSQDRAGVSTEAFF.

The V gene is TRBV6-1, the J gene TRBJ1-2; D unresolved. Germline V lookup: CDR1 MNHNS, CDR2 SASEGT. This CDR3 has 12 amino acids. Trimming removed 6 bases from V and 4 bases from J, with 9 bases in between. This chain's CDR3 is CASRSSPYGYTF. The CDR3 nucleotides read TGTGCCAGCAGGTCGTCCCCCTATGGCTACACCTTC.

The chain links TRBV18 to TRBJ2-7, with TRBD1 matching over 7 bases. Germline V lookup: CDR1 KGHSH, CDR2 LQKENI. This CDR3 region has 14 residues. V was pared by 6 bases and J by 3 bases, with 8 bases of the junction left unmatched. CDR3 sequence: CASSPGTAYYEQYF. DNA for the CDR3: TGTGCCAGCTCCCCCGGGACAGCTTACTACGAGCAGTACTTC.

This clone has just a few counts. For the CDR3, the DNA is TGCGCCAGCAGTGAAACGCTAGCGGGGACAGATACGCAGTATTTT. Amino acids: CASSETLAGTDTQYF. The genes are TRBV10-2 and TRBJ2-3, with TRBD2 identical over 9 bases. CDR3 length: 15 amino acids. From germline, CDR1 is WSHSY and CDR2 SAAADI. V lost 3 bases and J lost 3; bases outside the gene matches: 4.

This chain uses TRBV11-2 with TRBJ2-7, with 9 nucleotides matching TRBD1. Germline trimming cut 4 bases from V and 4 bases from J; bases unmatched to any gene: 8. Germline V gives CDR1 SGHAT, CDR2 FQNNGV. The CDR3 is 15 residues long. CDR3 in amino acids: CASSYGVQGAYEQYF. The CDR3 region has the DNA TGTGCCAGCAGCTATGGGGTACAGGGGGCTTACGAGCAGTACTTC.

The chain links TRBV7-6 to TRBJ2-1, with no clear D. Germline loops: CDR1 SGHVS, CDR2 FNYEAQ. CDR3 length equals 11 residues. V lost 2 bases, J lost 9 bases, and 5 bases lay in between. The CDR3 region has the DNA TGTGCCAGCAGCTTATCTGGTGAGCAGTTCTTC. Its translation is CASSLSGEQFF.

The genes are TRBV11-3 and TRBJ2-2; D ambiguous. CDR1 and CDR2 from the germline V gene are SGHNT and YENEEA. This CDR3 is 13 amino acids long. Trimming removed 0 bases at V and 12 bases at J, with 11 bases between. The CDR3 reads CASSLESSSKLFF. As DNA, the CDR3 is TGTGCCAGCAGCTTAGAATCAAGTTCCAAGCTGTTTTTT. Filled out from reference TRBV11-3 and TRBJ2-2, the complete variable domain reads EAGVVQSPRYKIIEKKQPVAFWCNPISGHNTLYWYLQNLGQGPELLIRYENEEAVDDSQLPKDRFSAERLKGVDSTLKIQPAELGDSAVYLCASSLESSSKLFFGEGSRLTVL.

The genes are TRBV4-3 and TRBJ2-7; the match to TRBD1 covers 7 bases. V was pared by 1 base and J by 0 bases, with 3 bases of the junction left unmatched. The germline V gene has CDR1 LGHNA and CDR2 YSLEER. CDR3 length: 15 residues. The CDR3 sequence is CASSQGQGGSYEQYF. CDR3 in DNA: TGCGCCAGCAGCCAAGGACAGGGTGGCTCCTACGAGCAGTACTTC.

The gene calls are TRBV10-2 and TRBJ1-5; D is uncertain. Trimming cost V 0 bases and J 3 bases, with 6 bases left between them. The germline CDR1 and CDR2 sequences are WSHSY and SAAADI. The CDR3 runs to 14 residues. The CDR3 nucleotides read TGCGCCAGCAGTGAGTCGGGCTTCAATCAGCCCCAGCATTTT. Translating it yields CASSESGFNQPQHF.